The TCR beta chain described here comes from a study of OX40 agonist ivuxolimab in advanced cancers. The wider study: Prior checkpoint blockade (anti-PD-1, anti-PD-L1 or anti-CTLA-4) was permitted; 35% to 50% had it. Study outcomes and limitations: Nonresponders, in some cases, also had low normalized T-cell clonal expansion.

The V end was cut by 1 base, the J end by 8 bases, with 12 bases between. This CDR3 is 14 amino acids long. The germline CDR1 and CDR2 sequences are SGHTA and FQGNSA. In its sample, this clone is medium-sized. Its specificity is unknown. Data came from immunoSEQ multiplex PCR; TCRdb stores just in-frame clones and leaves some out. The sample has about 23,000 clones, around 79% seen once. J is TRBJ2-1 and V is TRBV7-2; D is unresolved. This sequence originates from an adult with an advanced solid tumor such as melanoma, head and neck, liver or kidney cancer. This specimen consisted of CD4+ or CD8+ T cells sorted from blood, obtained in a trial of the OX40 agonist ivuxolimab. CDR3 region: CASSLGLFWDEQFF. CDR3 DNA: TGTGCCAGCAGCTTAGGACTCTTCTGGGATGAGCAGTTCTTC.